This T cell receptor beta chain derives from a study of Ad26.COV2.S vaccination and SARS-CoV-2 variants. Study information: Once or twice, 56 days apart, Ad26.COV2.S was delivered intramuscularly. Whole-study findings and limits: Reported post-vaccination CD8+ and CD4+ T cell responses to spike showed substantial breadth. Overall T cell responses may have been underestimated by the analyses of TCR breadth and depth.

Treatment denoted: 15 to 20 received Ad26.COV2.S at low or high dose, single or two shots; several received placebo; per-sample allocation not given. On day 63 after the first injection, vaccine and placebo recipients gave samples. Germline V gene lookup returns CDR1 ENHRY and CDR2 SYGVKD. Trimming took off 6 bases at V and 0 bases at J, with 10 bases between the two ends. The CDR3 length is 14 residues. Regarding this clone: What it binds is not known.

The method was immunoSEQ multiplex PCR; TCRdb's version includes in-frame clones alone and lacks a portion of them. This table holds around 300,000 clones, roughly 90% found once. The TCR sequence derives from a person between 18 and 65 years old who received the Ad26.COV2.S COVID-19 vaccine or a placebo. The chain is built from TRBV10-3 and TRBJ2-3; D unclear. The source material was peripheral blood, sampled in a trial of Ad26.COV2.S vaccine versus placebo. CDR3 in amino acids: CAIRPTPSTDTQYF. The CDR3, as DNA: TGTGCCATCAGGCCAACTCCTAGCACAGATACGCAGTATTTT.